The 25 T cell receptor beta chains given below trace back to one sample, sequenced in a study of blood T cell repertoires in COVID-19 (TCRdb year 2020). The library was prepared using the immunoSEQ multiplex PCR assay. The clones in this table, taken by TCRdb from immuneACCESS, are in-frame only. Not every clone is retained; where verified, under half of the shortfall comes from an unresolved V gene, and the cause of the rest is unknown. In this sample the table shows around 280,000 clones, roughly 86% of which occur a single time. The leading ten clones occupy about 1.9% of the sample. The sample taken for sequencing was peripheral blood. All receptors come from a woman in her 30s who had recovered from COVID-19.

The gene calls are TRBV19 and TRBJ1-6; 9 bases match TRBD1. The CDR3 is 16 amino acids. Losses at the gene ends were 7 bases for V and 4 bases for J; bases not matched to a gene: 8. CDR1 LNHDA and CDR2 SQIVND come from the germline V gene (reference sequence). In DNA, the CDR3 is TGTGCCAGTACCGACCTCGACAGGGGGTATAATTCACCCCTCCACTTT. As protein: CASTDLDRGYNSPLHF.

This chain joins TRBV19 and TRBJ2-7, with D tentatively TRBD2 (6 bases). Germline CDR1 reads LNHDA; CDR2 reads SQIVND (reference sequence). This CDR3 region has 11 residues. V dropped 10 bases and J dropped 1 base, with 8 bases sitting between them. The CDR3 protein is CATAGSYEQYF. The DNA of the CDR3 is TGTGCCACGGCGGGGTCCTACGAGCAGTACTTC.

The chain combines TRBV5-1 with TRBJ2-5, with D perhaps matching TRBD2 (6 bases). V dropped 0 bases and J dropped 5 bases, with 17 bases sitting between them. This CDR3 spans 16 amino acids. Germline values: CDR1 SGHRS, CDR2 YFSETQ. CDR3 nucleotide sequence: TGCGCCAGCAGCTTGGCCGGAGGCGGTGGGGGGGAGACCCAGTACTTC. Its translation: CASSLAGGGGGETQYF.

The chain links TRBV2 to TRBJ2-3, with D perhaps TRBD2 (5 bases). CDR1 is SNHLY, CDR2 FYNNEI, per germline. This CDR3 region has 15 residues. The germline V and J ends were trimmed by 4 bases and 0 bases, with 11 bases remaining between them. The CDR3 loop is CASSASGASTDTQYF. CDR3 coding DNA: TGTGCCAGCAGTGCCAGCGGTGCTAGCACAGATACGCAGTATTTT.

The rearrangement joins TRBV6-1 to TRBJ1-2, with D possibly TRBD1 on 6 matching bases. The CDR3 spans 11 residues. Germline CDR1 MNHNS, CDR2 SASEGT. V was shortened by 3 bases and J by 10 bases, with 9 bases between the two germline ends. The CDR3 sequence is CASSEDRPYTF. The CDR3 DNA reads TGTGCCAGCAGTGAGGACAGACCCTACACCTTC.

The J gene is TRBJ2-7, the V gene TRBV7-6; the match to TRBD1 covers 10 bases. Losses at the gene ends were 4 bases for V and 5 bases for J; bases not matched to a gene: 8. Germline-derived CDR1 and CDR2 are SGHVS and FNYEAQ. CDR3 length equals 15 residues. The CDR3 sequence is CASSSTGGAPHEQYF. The CDR3 nucleotides read TGTGCCAGCAGCTCGACAGGGGGCGCGCCCCACGAGCAGTACTTC.

The chain uses TRBV29-1 and TRBJ2-3; 9 bases are shared with TRBD1. V lost 2 bases, J lost 4 bases, and 7 bases stayed unmatched. Per germline, CDR1 SQVTM and CDR2 ANQGSEA. CDR3 length equals 15 residues. The DNA for the CDR3 is TGCAGCGTTGAATTTTGGGACAGGGAGCCAGATACGCAGTATTTT. The encoded protein is CSVEFWDREPDTQYF.

The V call is TRBV3-1 (or the pseudogene TRBV3-2), the J call TRBJ2-2; TRBD2 matches 14 bases. The CDR3 consists of 18 residues. V gave up 4 bases and J gave up 6 bases; unmatched junction bases: 10. Germline CDR1 LGHDT, CDR2 YNNKEL (reference sequence). As DNA, the CDR3 is TGTGCCAGCAGCCTCGGGACTAGCGGGGGCTCCAGGTCCGGGGAGCTGTTTTTT. Amino acids: CASSLGTSGGSRSGELFF.

The chain employs TRBV7-9 and TRBJ1-1; D uncertain. V lost 1 base and J 4 bases, leaving 7 bases between the germline ends. The germline V gene encodes CDR1 SEHNR and CDR2 FQNEAQ (reference sequence). The CDR3 length is 13 residues. Written as DNA, the CDR3 is TGTGCCAGCAGCTTAGGGTCCAGCACTGAAGCTTTCTTT. Its protein product is CASSLGSSTEAFF.

This chain uses TRBV19 with TRBJ2-5; 10 nucleotides match TRBD2. The germline gives CDR1 LNHDA, CDR2 SQIVND (reference sequence). The CDR3 contains 15 residues. The J segment lost 2 bases and the V segment lost 6 bases, leaving 6 bases of the junction unmatched. CDR3 nucleotides: TGTGCCAGTAGCGCCGCACTAGCGGGACAAGAGACCCAGTACTTC. Translation: CASSAALAGQETQYF.

The chain is built from TRBV5-6 and TRBJ1-2, with D perhaps matching TRBD1 (6 bases). The CDR3 sequence is 16 residues long. V was pared by 5 bases and J by 4 bases, with 21 bases between. Germline V gene sequence: CDR1 SGHDT, CDR2 YYEEEE. This chain's CDR3 is CASRTRGGDFPYGYTF. The CDR3 DNA reads as TGTGCCAGCAGAACTAGGGGGGGCGATTTTCCCTATGGCTACACCTTC.

This rearrangement joins TRBV5-1 to TRBJ1-1; 7 bases fit TRBD1. The trim removed 0 bases at V and 7 bases at J, leaving 9 bases unmatched. The CDR3 sequence is 15 residues long. CDR1 and CDR2 from the germline V gene are SGHRS and YFSETQ. The CDR3 DNA reads TGCGCCAGCAGCTTGGTGTCCCAGGGGGAAAGTGAAGCTTTCTTT. Translation: CASSLVSQGESEAFF.

This clone appeared a single time. The chain couples TRBV4-3 to TRBJ1-5; 8 nucleotides align to TRBD1. CDR1 LGHNA and CDR2 YSLEER come from the germline V gene. The CDR3 has 15 residues. With V trimmed by 6 bases and J by 6 bases, 10 bases remained unmatched. CDR3 protein: CASSQATGVPQPQHF. Here the CDR3 DNA reads TGCGCCAGCAGTCAGGCGACAGGGGTCCCTCAGCCCCAGCATTTT.

There are a few counts of this clone. The chain couples TRBV4-3 to TRBJ2-3; tentatively, D is TRBD2 (5 bases). This CDR3 has 16 residues. The V gene's germline CDR1 is LGHNA and CDR2 YSLEER. Trimming took 0 bases from V and 2 from J, leaving 12 bases between them. The CDR3 DNA is TGCGCCAGCAGCCAAGATTCTAGCCTAAACACAGATACGCAGTATTTT. Protein product: CASSQDSSLNTDTQYF.

The genes are TRBV19 and TRBJ2-5, with TRBD1 matching 11 bases. The CDR3 runs to 15 residues. The V and J ends lost 7 bases and 5 bases, in that order; junction bases with no gene match: 9. CDR1 and CDR2 (germline): LNHDA, SQIVND (reference sequence). The CDR3, as DNA: TGTGCCAGTACCTCAGGGACAGGGGGATACGAGACCCAGTACTTC. Translated, it gives CASTSGTGGYETQYF.

This clone has a handful of counts. The CDR3 coding sequence is TGTGCCAGCAGCTTGAGACGGACATACTCCGGCTACACCTTC. Translated: CASSLRRTYSGYTF. V is TRBV5-6 and J is TRBJ1-2; D might be TRBD1 (5 bases). V was clipped by 1 base and J by 8 bases, with 15 bases between them. Germline V gives CDR1 SGHDT, CDR2 YYEEEE. The CDR3 is made up of 14 amino acids.

Here the CDR3 DNA reads TGTGCCAGCAGCGGGACTAGCGGGGGGGGTGAGACCCAGTACTTC. It encodes CASSGTSGGGETQYF. This rearrangement joins TRBV11-3 to TRBJ2-5; 16 bases agree with TRBD2. V shed 5 bases, J shed 5 bases, and the junction held 2 bases outside the gene matches. CDR3 length equals 15 residues. Germline lookup yields CDR1 SGHNT and CDR2 YENEEA.

This clone was counted between two and nine times. The J gene is TRBJ2-7, the V gene TRBV10-3, with 7 bases matching TRBD1. The ends lost 6 bases at V and 2 bases at J; junction bases unmatched: 4. Germline lookup yields CDR1 ENHRY and CDR2 SYGVKD. The CDR3 covers 13 residues. The CDR3 here is CAISGQETYEQYF. Here the CDR3 DNA reads TGTGCCATCAGCGGACAGGAGACCTACGAGCAGTACTTC.

About this clone: The sample carries other DNA sequences with the same CDR3. V and J are TRBV6-2 or TRBV6-3 and TRBJ2-7, with D unresolved. Per germline, CDR1 MNHEY and CDR2 SVGEGT. Trimming removed 2 bases from V and 5 bases from J, with 7 bases in between. CDR3 size: 12 residues. As DNA, the CDR3 is TGTGCCAGCAGTTACCCTTCGGACGAGCAGTACTTC. It yields the protein CASSYPSDEQYF.

V is TRBV15 and J is TRBJ2-1; 7 positions agree with TRBD1. CDR1 and CDR2 from the germline V gene are LNHNV and YYDKDF (reference sequence). The CDR3 length is 16 residues. Unmatched junction bases numbered 9, after V lost 4 bases and J lost 3 bases. CDR3 protein: CATSNITQGNYNEQFF. The CDR3 DNA follows: TGTGCCACCAGCAATATCACACAGGGGAACTACAATGAGCAGTTCTTC. The whole variable domain, remainder taken from reference TRBV15 and TRBJ2-1, is DAMVIQNPRYQVTQFGKPVTLSCSQTLNHNVMYWYQQKSSQAPKLLFHYYDKDFNNEADTPDNFQSRRPNTSFCFLDIRSPGLGDTAMYLCATSNITQGNYNEQFFGPGTRLTVL.

The rearrangement uses TRBV18 and TRBJ2-5; a weak D match, TRBD1 (5 bases). The CDR3 length is 14 residues. The V gene's germline CDR1 is KGHSH and CDR2 LQKENI. Trimming pared 3 bases from V and 2 bases from J, leaving 10 bases between. CDR3 residues: CASSPGPSQETQYF. In DNA form, the CDR3 reads TGTGCCAGCTCACCGGGGCCCTCACAAGAGACCCAGTACTTC.

About this clone: In the same sample, other DNA sequences code for this CDR3. This chain joins TRBV18 and TRBJ1-1; weak D call: TRBD1 (6 bases). Trimming removed 6 bases at V and 0 bases at J, with 14 bases between. This CDR3 has 15 residues. From germline, CDR1 is KGHSH and CDR2 LQKENI. The CDR3 is CASSLGQSMNTEAFF. The CDR3, as DNA: TGTGCCAGCTCGCTCGGACAGTCCATGAACACTGAAGCTTTCTTT.

The gene calls are TRBV10-2 and TRBJ2-1; 10 bases are a match to TRBD1. This CDR3 spans 16 amino acids. Germline lookup yields CDR1 WSHSY and CDR2 SAAADI. V was pared by 3 bases and J by 9 bases, with 11 bases of the junction left unmatched. This CDR3 reads CASSDQPGQGLSEQFF. The CDR3 nucleotides read TGCGCCAGCAGTGACCAGCCGGGACAGGGGTTAAGTGAGCAGTTCTTC.

The V gene is TRBV7-9, the J gene TRBJ1-1; 7 positions match TRBD1. V shed 5 bases, J shed 7 bases, and the junction held 10 bases outside the gene matches. Per the germline V gene, CDR1 is SEHNR and CDR2 is FQNEAQ (reference sequence). The CDR3 runs to 14 residues. CDR3 DNA: TGTGCCAGCAGCACATCGAAAGGGGGCCGTGAAGCTTTCTTT. Its translation: CASSTSKGGREAFF.

This clone was seen once. The chain's CDR3 is CASSPRDSPLHF. The CDR3 region has the DNA TGTGCCAGCAGTCCCCGGGATTCACCCCTCCACTTT. The gene calls are TRBV3-1 (or the pseudogene TRBV3-2) and TRBJ1-6; D gene unclear. V dropped 6 bases and J dropped 8 bases, with 8 bases sitting between them. The CDR3 consists of 12 residues. CDR1 is LGHDT, CDR2 YNNKEL, per germline (reference sequence).